Following are 5 T cell receptor beta chains from one sample sequenced in a study of PD-L1 blockade in urothelial cancer. Method: immunoSEQ multiplex PCR; TCRdb's copy keeps in-frame clones and lacks some. The table includes tens of thousands of clones, approximately 80% detected once. The sample in question was PBMCs, obtained around atezolizumab (anti-PD-L1) treatment. These receptors all stem from a man in his 70s with urothelial cancer.

The chain employs TRBV10-3 and TRBJ2-2; 7 positions match TRBD2. The trim removed 6 bases at V and 4 bases at J, leaving 11 bases unmatched. The CDR3 loop spans 16 amino acids. Germline CDR1 reads ENHRY; CDR2 reads SYGVKD. The CDR3 bases are TGTGCCATCAGCCAGGCCAGCGGGGTTAGCACCGGGGAGCTGTTTTTT. This encodes CAISQASGVSTGELFF.

This clone was seen more than once but under ten times. CDR3 in DNA: TGCGCCAGCAGCCAAGATTTGGCGAGGAGATTCTCTGGAAACACCATATATTTT. It translates to CASSQDLARRFSGNTIYF. The V call is TRBV4-3, the J call TRBJ1-3; no firm D call. Trimming removed 0 bases from V and 0 bases from J, with 15 bases in between. CDR1 LGHNA and CDR2 YSLEER come from the germline V gene. CDR3 length equals 18 residues.

This chain joins TRBV25-1 and TRBJ2-7; D may be TRBD2 (7 bases). Per the germline V gene, CDR1 is MGHDK and CDR2 is SYGVNS. The V end lost 8 bases, the J end lost 3 bases, and 11 bases lay between the germline ends. The CDR3 has 12 amino acids. The CDR3 sequence is CASGGGLYEQYF. Here the CDR3 DNA reads TGTGCCAGCGGGGGGGGGCTCTACGAGCAGTACTTC.

The DNA of the CDR3 is TGTGCCAGCAGCTTTAGTCGTGGAGGGCCCGGCGGGGAGCTGTTTTTT. It codes for CASSFSRGGPGGELFF. This chain links TRBV7-9 with TRBJ2-2, with D possibly matching TRBD2 (6 bases). Germline assignment: CDR1 SEHNR and CDR2 FQNEAQ (reference sequence). The CDR3 runs to 16 residues. The ends were cut back, 3 bases at V and 7 bases at J, with 18 bases in the middle.

V is TRBV15 and J is TRBJ2-7; tentative D call: TRBD2 (5 bases). Trimming took 5 bases from V and 2 from J, leaving 13 bases between them. The CDR3 spans 14 residues. In germline, CDR1 is LNHNV, CDR2 YYDKDF (reference sequence). CDR3 loop: CATSYGLGTYEQYF. CDR3 nucleotides: TGTGCCACCAGCTACGGACTGGGCACCTACGAGCAGTACTTC.